Below, 26 T cell receptor beta chains from the same sample are listed, as sequenced in a study of blood T cells in healthy people across ages. Next came a second PCR, run for about 7 to 12 cycles, which used a sample-barcoded 5' primer along with a J-beta primer mix. TCRdb used MiXCR to reprocess the 5' RACE reads, holding one entry per CDR3 protein. The sample contains 1.5 million to 2 million distinct CDR3 sequences, under 30% of which appear only once. Sequencing used blood. The source of these receptors is a woman in her thirties in good health.

This clonotype was detected only a few times. This rearrangement joins TRBV12-3 or TRBV12-4 to TRBJ2-3; D is undetermined. With 7 bases removed from V and 4 bases from J, the gap between germline ends came to 9 bases. This CDR3 is 12 amino acids long. Here the CDR3 DNA reads TGTGCCAGCACAATTCTGGCAGATACGCAGTATTTT. Protein sequence: CASTILADTQYF.

Comments on this clonotype: This CDR3 fails to terminate in the conserved phenylalanine or tryptophan, so it likely reflects a read error. Here the CDR3 reads CASSNRDRKGVQYC. DNA for the CDR3: TGCGCCAGCAGCAACCGGGACAGGAAAGGCGTGCAGTACTGC. The V call is TRBV5-1, the J call TRBJ2-4, with 8 bases lining up with TRBD1. CDR1 is SGHRS, CDR2 YFSETQ, per germline. The CDR3 contains 14 residues. V dropped 4 bases and J dropped 13; count of bases not matched to a gene: 13.

This clonotype has ten or more counts. J is TRBJ1-4 and V is TRBV18; D call uncertain. Germline CDR1 is KGHSH and CDR2 is LQKENI. Trimming stripped 3 bases from V and 12 bases from J, with 11 bases between. CDR3 size: 12 residues. CDR3 loop: CASSPEAGELFF. The CDR3 DNA is TGTGCCAGCTCACCGGAGGCCGGGGAACTGTTTTTT.

In its sample, this clonotype was seen once. Given a much more abundant clone one base away, this may be a read error. The chain is built from TRBV28 and TRBJ2-7, with D uncertain. This CDR3 contains 13 residues. From germline, CDR1 is MDHEN and CDR2 SYDVKM. Trimming removed 7 bases from V and 4 bases from J, with 14 bases in between. The CDR3 region is CASNRVERYEQYF. In nucleotides, the CDR3 is TGTGCCAGCAACCGTGTGGAGAGGTACGAGCAGTACTTC.

The gene calls are TRBV2 and TRBJ2-7; D unclear. V lost 6 bases to trimming and J lost 3 bases, with 9 bases between them. CDR3 length: 12 amino acids. Germline loops: CDR1 SNHLY, CDR2 FYNNEI. The CDR3 DNA reads TGTGCCAGCAGAGTTAACAGCTACGAGCAGTACTTC. Translating it yields CASRVNSYEQYF.

This clonotype was counted between two and nine times. The chain employs TRBV7-9 and TRBJ1-5; D uncertain. This CDR3 is built from 12 residues. The V and J ends lost 6 bases and 4 bases respectively, with 7 bases between them. Germline loops: CDR1 SEHNR, CDR2 FQNEAQ (reference sequence). CDR3 nucleotides: TGTGCCAGCAGTAAACGGAATCAGCCCCAGCATTTT. It yields the protein CASSKRNQPQHF.

At least ten counts were recorded for this clonotype. The rearrangement joins TRBV24-1 to TRBJ1-5; D is unclear. Germline V gives CDR1 KGHDR, CDR2 SFDVKD. V was trimmed by 3 bases and J by 2 bases, leaving 10 bases between them. The CDR3 totals 15 residues. The DNA for the CDR3 is TGTGCCACCAGTGATGACGGCGCGGGCAATCAGCCCCAGCATTTT. This gives the protein CATSDDGAGNQPQHF.

Notes on this clonotype: This may come from a read error, since a much larger clone is one base off. The chain joins TRBV20-1 to TRBJ2-6; the D gene is possibly TRBD1 (6 bases). Germline lookup yields CDR1 DFQATT and CDR2 SNEGSKA (reference sequence). The CDR3 loop spans 14 amino acids. CDR3 sequence: CSAPRQVGANVRTF. CDR3 bases: TGCAGTGCTCCAAGACAGGTTGGGGCCAACGTCCGGACTTTC.

The sample holds many counts of this clonotype. This sequence joins TRBV29-1 and TRBJ1-2; 7 positions match TRBD1. CDR1 and CDR2 from the germline V gene are SQVTM and ANQGSEA. The CDR3 extends over 12 amino acids. With V trimmed by 1 base and J by 8 bases, 4 bases remained unmatched. CDR3 sequence: CSVEGRGTGYTF. The CDR3 DNA reads TGCAGCGTTGAAGGCAGGGGGACCGGCTACACCTTC.

The chain employs TRBV5-1 and TRBJ1-1; tentative D call: TRBD1 (6 bases). The CDR3 is made up of 13 amino acids. V lost 0 bases to trimming and J lost 8 bases, with 11 bases between them. The germline V gene encodes CDR1 SGHRS and CDR2 YFSETQ. CDR3 amino acids: CASSLAGVVEAFF. DNA of the CDR3: TGCGCCAGCAGCTTGGCAGGGGTAGTGGAAGCTTTCTTT.

This chain connects TRBV2 to TRBJ2-7, with 10 bases identical to TRBD1. V lost 6 bases and J lost 2; bases outside the gene matches: 7. Germline V gives CDR1 SNHLY, CDR2 FYNNEI. This CDR3 is 15 amino acids long. In nucleotides, the CDR3 is TGTGCCAGCAGCGGGGGACAGGGGAGGACCTACGAGCAGTACTTC. This sequence encodes CASSGGQGRTYEQYF.

In regard to this clonotype: A much bigger clone sits one base away, suggesting this may be a read error. This sequence joins TRBV12-3 or TRBV12-4 and TRBJ2-3, with unresolved D. The CDR3 covers 14 residues. The chain's CDR3 is CASTPTQGTDAQYF. The CDR3 region has the DNA TGTGCCAGCACCCCGACCCAAGGCACAGATGCGCAGTATTTT.

With regard to this clonotype: The germline gene is not matched at one end of the junction; a read error may be the cause. The chain carries TRBV7-2 and TRBJ1-6; D is ambiguous. The germline V gene has CDR1 SGHTA and CDR2 FQGNSA. This CDR3 has 15 residues. DNA of the CDR3: TGTGCCAACAGCTTTTCCCGGCAGGAAAATTCACCCCTCCACTTT. Translating it yields CANSFSRQENSPLHF.

This clonotype was counted at least ten times. The gene calls are TRBV12-3 or TRBV12-4 and TRBJ2-1; TRBD2 aligns across 7 bases. There are 16 residues in the CDR3. J gave up 5 bases and V 6 bases, and 13 bases lay outside the gene matches. DNA for the CDR3: TGTGCCAGCAGCGGGGGAGCCCCTGGGGGGGACAATGAGCAGTTCTTC. Translated, it gives CASSGGAPGGDNEQFF.

Ten or more counts support this clonotype. The chain has TRBV19 and TRBJ2-6; D gene uncertain. The germline V gene has CDR1 LNHDA and CDR2 SQIVND (reference sequence). The CDR3 is made up of 13 amino acids. Trimming cost V 6 bases and J 2 bases, with 5 bases left between them. Written as DNA, the CDR3 is TGTGCCAGTAGGGCCCCTGGGGCCAACGTCCTGACTTTC. Translated: CASRAPGANVLTF.

Of note for this clonotype: A much more abundant neighbour one base away suggests this may be a read error. The J gene is TRBJ2-3, the V gene TRBV20-1; 7 nucleotides line up with TRBD1. Germline CDR1 reads DFQATT; CDR2 reads SNEGSKA (reference sequence). The CDR3 is 13 residues long. The DNA of the CDR3 is TGCAGCGCACCGGGAAAGACGACAGGGCGGACGCATTTT. The encoded protein is CSAPGKTTGRTHF.

This clonotype was counted a few times. V and J are TRBV7-2 and TRBJ2-3; 8 nucleotides match TRBD2. The length of the CDR3 is 17 residues. Trimming at V came to 5 bases and at J to 2 bases, leaving 12 bases not matched to a gene. Germline V gene lookup returns CDR1 SGHTA and CDR2 FQGNSA. The CDR3 reads CASSQARQRELTDTQYF. The CDR3, as DNA: TGTGCCAGCAGCCAAGCGAGGCAGCGGGAGCTCACAGATACGCAGTATTTT.

This clonotype appeared many times. This chain joins TRBV2 and TRBJ2-1; 14 bases align to TRBD2. The ends lost 4 bases at V and 5 bases at J; junction bases unmatched: 1. Germline lookup yields CDR1 SNHLY and CDR2 FYNNEI. The CDR3 contains 15 residues. CDR3 loop: CASSGLAGGDNEQFF. The CDR3 region has the DNA TGTGCCAGCAGTGGACTAGCGGGAGGGGACAATGAGCAGTTCTTC.

Details on this clonotype: A read error may account for a junction end that differs from germline. This sequence joins TRBV12-3 or TRBV12-4 and TRBJ2-3; D gene unclear. There are 15 residues in the CDR3. Here the CDR3 DNA reads TGTGCCAGCAGGTCTAAGATAGTGAGAACAGATGCGCAGTATTTT. Its translation is CASRSKIVRTDAQYF.

This clonotype was counted a few times. The chain employs TRBV29-1 and TRBJ1-2; perhaps TRBD1 as D (5 bases). The germline V gene encodes CDR1 SQVTM and CDR2 ANQGSEA. V lost 7 bases, J lost 4 bases, and 16 bases lay in between. The CDR3 runs 13 residues. This CDR3 is CSAHLTESYGYTF. CDR3 bases: TGCAGCGCCCACCTGACAGAAAGCTATGGCTACACCTTC.

This clonotype was seen ten or more times. The chain employs TRBV29-1 and TRBJ2-3; D is ambiguous. Germline values: CDR1 SQVTM, CDR2 ANQGSEA. This CDR3 region has 12 residues. The V end lost 1 base, the J end lost 5 bases, and 7 bases lay between the germline ends. CDR3 bases: TGCAGCGTTGAAGTTCTAAGAGATACGCAGTATTTT. As protein: CSVEVLRDTQYF.

The chain joins TRBV5-6 to TRBJ1-1; D might be TRBD1 (5 bases). The CDR3 has 16 residues. Trimming pared 2 bases from V and 0 bases from J, leaving 14 bases between. CDR1 and CDR2 (germline): SGHDT, YYEEEE. As DNA, the CDR3 is TGTGCCAGCAGCTTTTCCCCAGGGCGCTTGAACACTGAAGCTTTCTTT. It translates to CASSFSPGRLNTEAFF.

With regard to this clonotype: A read error may account for a junction end that differs from germline. V usage is TRBV7-2 and J usage is TRBJ2-5, with D maybe TRBD2 (5 bases). The germline CDR1 and CDR2 sequences are SGHTA and FQGNSA. CDR3 length: 14 amino acids. The CDR3 is CASSLAGAQEAQYF. For the CDR3, the DNA is TGTGCCAGCAGCTTAGCGGGAGCGCAAGAGGCCCAGTACTTC.

This clonotype was observed a handful of times. The chain links TRBV3-1 to TRBJ2-6, with D tentatively TRBD1 (5 bases). V dropped 2 bases and J dropped 4 bases, with 9 bases sitting between them. Germline lookup yields CDR1 LGHDT and CDR2 YNNKEL (reference sequence). The CDR3 covers 15 residues. The CDR3: CASSQRGTGANVLTF. DNA of the CDR3: TGTGCCAGCAGCCAAAGGGGAACCGGGGCCAACGTCCTGACTTTC. The full variable domain, in which reference TRBV3-1 and TRBJ2-6 provide the parts outside the CDR3, is DTAVSQTPKYLVTQMGNDKSIKCEQNLGHDTMYWYKQDSKKFLKIMFSYNNKELIINETVPNRFSPKSPDKAHLNLHINSLELGDSAVYFCASSQRGTGANVLTFGAGSRLTVL.

For this clonotype: A much bigger clone sits one base away, suggesting this may be a read error. V is TRBV20-1 and J is TRBJ1-2, with D maybe TRBD1 (5 bases). This CDR3 spans 12 amino acids. Per the germline V gene, CDR1 is DFQATT and CDR2 is SNEGSKA (reference sequence). The V and J ends lost 6 bases and 12 bases respectively, with 20 bases between them. The CDR3 reads CSASGGVEGHTF. DNA of the CDR3: TGCAGTGCCTCCGGAGGGGTTGAAGGCCACACCTTC.

The chain links TRBV4-1 to TRBJ1-4, with 9 bases lining up with TRBD1. This CDR3 region has 15 residues. Trimming removed 3 bases from V and 5 bases from J; junction bases left unmatched: 4. Germline CDR1 and CDR2: MGHRA and YSYEKL. This CDR3 is CASSQPDRGNEKLFF. The DNA for the CDR3 is TGCGCCAGCAGCCAGCCGGACAGGGGAAATGAAAAACTGTTTTTT.